The T cell receptor beta chain described here comes from a study of T cells after yellow fever vaccination. The 5'RACE template-switching step produced TCR cDNA and added a universal primer site and UMIs. TCRdb recomputed calls from the 5' RACE reads with MiXCR, one row per CDR3 protein. The sample shows fewer than 450,000 distinct CDR3 sequences, roughly 10% of them seen only once. The CDR3 has 13 amino acids. The V and J ends lost 4 bases and 2 bases respectively, with 11 bases between them. Germline loops: CDR1 SQVTM, CDR2 ANQGSEA. Only a few counts were recorded for this clonotype. This TCR came from a man aged 18-30 years who received the YFV17D yellow fever vaccine. Sample: PBMCs, taken on the day of the first yellow fever vaccination. J is TRBJ1-2 and V is TRBV29-1; tentatively, D is TRBD1 (6 bases). The CDR3 sequence: CSVAGGRNYGYTF. Written as DNA, the CDR3 is TGCAGCGTTGCGGGGGGCAGGAACTATGGCTACACCTTC.